These 6 T cell receptor beta chains came from one sample sequenced in a study of T cells after yellow fever vaccination. TCRdb reanalysed the 5' RACE reads using MiXCR and keeps one entry per CDR3 protein. The sample lists some 300,000 distinct CDR3 sequences, 8.7% seen once, with about 3.5% in the top ten. The sample here was CD4+ T cells sorted from PBMCs, taken 5 days after the yellow fever booster vaccination. These receptors were taken from a man aged 18-30 years who received the YFV17D yellow fever vaccine.

Only a few counts were recorded for this clonotype. CDR3 coding DNA: TGTGCCAGCAGCTTAGGCACTACATCGTCGGCCCAGCATTTT. This codes for CASSLGTTSSAQHF. The rearrangement uses TRBV7-6 and TRBJ1-5; the D is unclear. The V gene's germline CDR1 is SGHVS and CDR2 FNYEAQ. The CDR3 loop spans 14 amino acids. Trimming stripped 1 base from V and 11 bases from J, with 15 bases between.

The CDR3 nucleotides read TGCAGTGCAAGCAGGGGTGGGAATTCACCCCTCCACTTT. Translation gives CSASRGGNSPLHF. This chain uses TRBV20-1 with TRBJ1-6; D might be TRBD1 (6 bases). The CDR3 covers 13 residues. Looked up from germline, CDR1 is DFQATT and CDR2 is SNEGSKA (reference sequence). The V end lost 6 bases, the J end lost 7 bases, and 13 bases lay between the germline ends.

V and J are TRBV7-9 and TRBJ1-1; 7 nucleotides line up with TRBD1. J lost 4 bases, V lost 2 bases, and 4 bases had no gene match. The germline CDR1 and CDR2 sequences are SEHNR and FQNEAQ (reference sequence). The CDR3 extends over 14 amino acids. This CDR3 is CASSLTGQSTEAFF. The CDR3 DNA is TGTGCCAGCAGCTTAACGGGACAGTCCACTGAAGCTTTCTTT.

The gene calls are TRBV20-1 and TRBJ2-1; 8 bases fit TRBD1. The CDR3 runs 13 residues. Losses at the gene ends were 5 bases for V and 14 bases for J; bases not matched to a gene: 14. CDR1 DFQATT and CDR2 SNEGSKA come from the germline V gene (reference sequence). In DNA, the CDR3 is TGCAGTGCTTTTTTCCTAGCAGGGGGCTCGGAGTTCTTC. It codes for CSAFFLAGGSEFF.

V usage is TRBV20-1 and J usage is TRBJ2-3; no definite D call. With 3 bases removed from V and 3 bases from J, the gap between germline ends came to 13 bases. This CDR3 contains 14 residues. The germline V gene has CDR1 DFQATT and CDR2 SNEGSKA (reference sequence). CDR3 loop: CSASRSSGTDTQYF. DNA of the CDR3: TGCAGTGCTAGCAGGTCTTCAGGAACAGATACGCAGTATTTT.

This CDR3 reads CASRQSGESEEAFF. In DNA form, the CDR3 reads TGTGCCAGCAGACAATCAGGGGAGAGCGAGGAGGCTTTCTTT. The chain has TRBV7-2 and TRBJ1-1, with D maybe TRBD1 (6 bases). CDR3 length equals 14 residues. Germline CDR1 is SGHTA and CDR2 is FQGNSA. The V end lost 6 bases, the J end lost 11 bases, and 22 bases lay between the germline ends.